This T cell receptor beta chain was captured in a study of Ad26.COV2.S vaccination and SARS-CoV-2 variants. Clones were sequenced by immunoSEQ multiplex PCR, and TCRdb holds only the in-frame ones, with some missing. The sample has about 440,000 clones, roughly nine tenths seen once. Treatment indicated: around 19 received Ad26.COV2.S at low or high dose, single or two shots; a few received placebo; per-sample allocation not given. Repertoires come from day 63 after the first vaccine or placebo injection. The CDR3 totals 16 residues. Per the germline V gene, CDR1 is PRHDT and CDR2 is FYEKMQ (reference sequence). The germline V and J ends were trimmed by 6 bases and 4 bases, with 19 bases remaining between them.

The rearrangement joins TRBV13 to TRBJ2-1; no clear D gene. This TCR derives from a person between 18 and 59 years old who received the Ad26.COV2.S COVID-19 vaccine or a placebo. The starting material was peripheral blood, obtained in a trial of Ad26.COV2.S vaccine versus placebo. CDR3 DNA: TGTGCCAGCAGTCCGAACCCCCCCGGAAGGTACAATGAGCAGTTCTTC. Protein product: CASSPNPPGRYNEQFF. Full variable domain (outside the CDR3, taken from reference TRBV13 and TRBJ2-1): AAGVIQSPRHLIKEKRETATLKCYPIPRHDTVYWYQQGPGQDPQFLISFYEKMQSDKGSIPDRFSAQQFSDYHSELNMSSLELGDSALYFCASSPNPPGRYNEQFFGPGTRLTVL.